This is a list of T cell receptor beta chains from one sample in a study of blood T cell repertoires in COVID-19. Produced via immunoSEQ multiplex PCR; TCRdb's table is partial and in-frame only. The table lists about 300,000 clones, 85% to 90% of them singletons, with 1.3% in the top ten. Sequencing used peripheral blood. The receptors come from a man between 65 and 79 years old with acute or convalescent COVID-19. Each CDR3 is given with its conserved first and last residue. A D gene is named only where the DNA matches it firmly. Clone size, where shown, is once, few, many, or a class for clones that have expanded.

J,size,V,D,CDR3,DNA
TRBJ2-2,.,TRBV6-5,TRBD1,CASSWQGVIGELFF,TGTGCCAGCAGTTGGCAGGGGGTTATCGGGGAGCTGTTTTTT
TRBJ1-4,.,TRBV7-2,TRBD1,CASSLVMGQGNEKLFF,TGTGCCAGCAGCTTAGTCATGGGACAGGGCAACGAAAAACTGTTTTTT
TRBJ2-3,.,TRBV11-2,.,CASSSPKRVRADTQYF,TGTGCCAGCAGCTCACCCAAGCGGGTACGGGCAGATACGCAGTATTTT
TRBJ2-1,.,TRBV11-2,TRBD2,CASSLERGGLEQFF,TGTGCCAGCAGCTTAGAGCGGGGGGGCTTGGAGCAGTTCTTC
TRBJ2-5,.,TRBV29-1,TRBD2,CSVEEKLAAPGQYF,TGCAGCGTTGAAGAAAAACTAGCGGCCCCGGGGCAGTACTTC
TRBJ1-2,once,TRBV6-1,.,CASSEAQGLGYTF,TGTGCCAGCAGTGAAGCACAGGGTCTTGGCTACACCTTC
TRBJ2-1,.,TRBV21-1,.,CASRKTPSSYNEQFF,TGTGCCAGCAGAAAGACACCCAGCTCCTACAATGAGCAGTTCTTC
TRBJ1-5,.,TRBV7-6,.,CASSLAAGGFQPQHF,TGTGCCAGCAGCTTAGCAGCAGGTGGTTTTCAGCCCCAGCATTTT
TRBJ1-1,once,TRBV19,TRBD1,CASSRGTGNTEAFF,TGTGCCAGTAGTCGAGGGACAGGGAACACTGAAGCTTTCTTT
TRBJ1-2,.,TRBV6-2/TRBV6-3,TRBD1,CASSYSRDRDRPAYGYTF,TGTGCCAGCAGTTACTCGAGGGACAGGGACCGCCCGGCCTATGGCTACACCTTC
TRBJ2-2,.,TRBV28,.,CASEVSGGGTGELFF,TGTGCCAGCGAGGTGTCCGGAGGAGGAACCGGGGAGCTGTTTTTT